Below, one T cell receptor beta chain is given with its context. The CDR3 consists of 14 residues. Germline V CDR1 and CDR2: SGHRS, YFSETQ. V was cut by 0 bases and J by 7 bases, with 10 bases left in between. The data were obtained in a study of blood T cell repertoires in COVID-19. In the study overall: The United States, Italy and Spain provided the acute and convalescent COVID-19 samples. The cDNA or gDNA used as material had been derived from T cells, B-cell-depleted T cells, or PBMCs.

Authors' processing steps: Reference gene primer amplification in the assay estimated nucleated cell counts. Assay used: immunoSEQ multiplex PCR; TCRdb lists only in-frame clones, some missing. The DNA gave D and trimming, while V, J and clone size come from that table. This sample yields 100,000 or so clones, of which about 85% are seen a single time; about an eighth belongs to the top ten. The TCR originated in a man aged 45 to 65 with active or convalescent COVID-19. The sequencing sample was made of peripheral blood. The V call is TRBV5-1, the J call TRBJ1-4; D remains unclear. The CDR3 DNA reads as TGCGCCAGCAGCTTGGTTGTCTATATTGAAAAACTGTTTTTT. Translating it yields CASSLVVYIEKLFF.